These 25 T cell receptor beta chains came from one sample sequenced in a study of T cell clones after liver transplantation. Libraries were prepared by immunoSEQ multiplex PCR; TCRdb keeps only in-frame clonotypes and omits some of them. Among under 7,000 clones listed, 70% to 80% were seen once. Material: CD8+ T cells from blood, obtained around 45 months after liver transplant. These receptors all come from a human patient who received a liver transplant. Among the T cells, some may be from the graft donor.

This rearrangement joins TRBV28 to TRBJ2-5; TRBD2 might be the D (6 bases). CDR1 is MDHEN and CDR2 is SYDVKM in the germline V gene. This CDR3 is 14 amino acids long. Trimming cost V 5 bases and J 5 bases, with 15 bases left between them. The CDR3 sequence: CASSPALADETQYF. As DNA, the CDR3 is TGTGCCAGCAGTCCAGCCTTAGCGGACGAGACCCAGTACTTC.

The chain carries TRBV28 and TRBJ1-1; a possible D gene is TRBD1 (6 bases). Germline loops: CDR1 MDHEN, CDR2 SYDVKM. The CDR3 consists of 14 residues. V was trimmed by 0 bases and J by 5 bases, leaving 10 bases between them. CDR3 in amino acids: CASSLWEGGTEAFF. Written as DNA, the CDR3 is TGTGCCAGCAGTTTATGGGAGGGGGGGACTGAAGCTTTCTTT.

The rearrangement links TRBV7-6 to TRBJ2-7; D ambiguous. Germline-derived CDR1 and CDR2 are SGHVS and FNYEAQ. This CDR3 has 12 amino acids. Trimming pared 3 bases from V and 4 bases from J, leaving 7 bases between. CDR3 sequence: CASSFLGYEQYF. The CDR3 DNA is TGTGCCAGCAGCTTTTTGGGATACGAGCAGTACTTC.

This chain uses TRBV19 with TRBJ2-2; D assignment may be TRBD1 or TRBD2 (5 bases each). The germline V gene encodes CDR1 LNHDA and CDR2 SQIVND (reference sequence). Trimming stripped 5 bases from V and 0 bases from J, with 13 bases between. The CDR3 loop spans 16 amino acids. In DNA, the CDR3 is TGTGCCAGTAGTCCCCGGGGCAACGCGAACACCGGGGAGCTGTTTTTT. Translated, it gives CASSPRGNANTGELFF.

In its sample, this clone was seen a few times. The V gene is TRBV30, the J gene TRBJ1-2; no clear D gene. The CDR3 covers 11 residues. Germline loops: CDR1 GTSNPN, CDR2 SVGIG (reference sequence). Trimming stripped 0 bases from V and 6 bases from J, with 5 bases between. CDR3 region: CAWSVWDGYTF. The CDR3 DNA reads TGTGCCTGGAGTGTCTGGGATGGCTACACCTTC.

V gene TRBV11-2 combines with J gene TRBJ2-5, with unresolved D. V dropped 3 bases and J dropped 2 bases, with 10 bases sitting between them. The germline V gene has CDR1 SGHAT and CDR2 FQNNGV. This CDR3 comprises 14 residues. The CDR3 region has the DNA TGTGCCAGCAGCTTCACACAAGGACAAGAGACCCAGTACTTC. Translating it yields CASSFTQGQETQYF.

This clone was recorded once. V gene TRBV4-3 combines with J gene TRBJ2-3; TRBD1 aligns across 9 bases. V was clipped by 1 base and J by 3 bases; unmatched bases: 5. Germline values: CDR1 LGHNA, CDR2 YSLEER. The CDR3 is 16 amino acids. CDR3 protein: CASSQGWDRDTDTQYF. In DNA form, the CDR3 reads TGCGCCAGCAGCCAAGGCTGGGACAGGGATACAGATACGCAGTATTTT.

The rearrangement links TRBV6-5 to TRBJ1-1; 9 nucleotides line up with TRBD1. Per the germline V gene, CDR1 is MNHEY and CDR2 is SVGAGI. There are 14 residues in the CDR3. Trimming took 4 bases from V and 5 from J; bases not matched to a gene: 5. The CDR3 region is CASSLQGAQTEAFF. As DNA, the CDR3 is TGTGCCAGCAGTTTACAGGGGGCGCAAACTGAAGCTTTCTTT.

The chain joins TRBV9 to TRBJ1-4; 10 bases match TRBD1. Looked up from germline, CDR1 is SGDLS and CDR2 is YYNGEE. The length of the CDR3 is 15 residues. The V and J ends lost 2 bases and 7 bases, in that order; junction bases with no gene match: 5. CDR3 coding DNA: TGTGCCAGCAGCGTCCGGGACAGGGGCTCTGAAAAACTGTTTTTT. Protein: CASSVRDRGSEKLFF.

V and J are TRBV28 and TRBJ2-7, with D unclear. The CDR3 runs 13 residues. V was clipped by 8 bases and J by 5 bases, with 16 bases between them. Germline assignment: CDR1 MDHEN and CDR2 SYDVKM. This CDR3 reads CASRSVDFDEQYF. As DNA, the CDR3 is TGTGCCAGCCGTTCAGTTGATTTCGACGAGCAGTACTTC.

The V and J genes are TRBV2 and TRBJ2-7; perhaps D is TRBD1 or TRBD2 (5 bases each). Germline V gene lookup returns CDR1 SNHLY and CDR2 FYNNEI. Trimming stripped 6 bases from V and 2 bases from J, with 8 bases between. This CDR3 is 12 amino acids long. Here the CDR3 DNA reads TGTGCCAGCAGCCAGGGACCCTACGAGCAGTACTTC. Translation gives CASSQGPYEQYF.

The chain couples TRBV7-3 to TRBJ2-1; TRBD2 aligns across 9 bases. The CDR3 covers 16 residues. In germline, CDR1 is SGHTA, CDR2 FQGTGA. Germline trimming cut 5 bases from V and 5 bases from J; bases unmatched to any gene: 10. CDR3 sequence: CASSPRLAEVNNEQFF. CDR3 nucleotides: TGTGCCAGCAGCCCCCGACTAGCGGAAGTGAACAATGAGCAGTTCTTC.

The genes are TRBV27 and TRBJ1-2; the D is unclear. The CDR3 has 14 amino acids. Germline V lookup: CDR1 MNHEY, CDR2 SMNVEV (reference sequence). V was cut by 7 bases and J by 4 bases, with 16 bases left in between. The CDR3 sequence is CASTPATEPYGYTF. The CDR3 DNA reads TGTGCCAGCACCCCGGCCACAGAGCCCTATGGCTACACCTTC.

The rearrangement uses TRBV20-1 and TRBJ1-1, with D perhaps TRBD1 (5 bases). Germline CDR1 reads DFQATT; CDR2 reads SNEGSKA (reference sequence). There are 11 residues in the CDR3. V was clipped by 2 bases and J by 6 bases, with 7 bases between them. The CDR3 sequence: CSARWGAEAFF. The CDR3 coding sequence is TGCAGTGCTAGATGGGGGGCTGAAGCTTTCTTT.

The V gene is TRBV10-2, the J gene TRBJ2-7; maybe TRBD2 (6 bases). Per germline, CDR1 WSHSY and CDR2 SAAADI. The length of the CDR3 is 14 residues. V was cut by 10 bases and J by 6 bases, with 22 bases left in between. CDR3 protein: CATSGEGDHFEQYF. For the CDR3, the DNA is TGCGCCACCTCGGGGGAAGGGGATCATTTCGAGCAGTACTTC.

This clone has just one count. This chain connects TRBV27 to TRBJ2-7, with D maybe TRBD1 (5 bases). In germline, CDR1 is MNHEY, CDR2 SMNVEV (reference sequence). The length of the CDR3 is 13 residues. The germline V and J ends were trimmed by 2 bases and 2 bases, with 7 bases remaining between them. The CDR3 region is CASSLDSTYEQYF. The CDR3 DNA sequence: TGTGCCAGCAGTTTAGACAGCACCTACGAGCAGTACTTC.

This chain joins TRBV7-9 and TRBJ2-1; 10 nucleotides line up with TRBD2. CDR3 length: 16 amino acids. Germline loops: CDR1 SEHNR, CDR2 FQNEAQ (reference sequence). The ends lost 1 base at V and 4 bases at J; junction bases unmatched: 4. CDR3 sequence: CASSLEGLAVYNEQFF. CDR3 DNA sequence: TGTGCCAGCAGCTTAGAAGGACTAGCGGTTTACAATGAGCAGTTCTTC.

The CDR3 here is CASSVDGGTDTQYF. CDR3 DNA sequence: TGTGCCAGCAGCGTAGATGGGGGCACAGATACGCAGTATTTT. This chain connects TRBV9 to TRBJ2-3; D ambiguous. Germline CDR1 is SGDLS and CDR2 is YYNGEE. CDR3 size: 14 residues. Trimming cost V 0 bases and J 1 base, with 6 bases left between them.

In this sample, this clone turned up once. V usage is TRBV28 and J usage is TRBJ1-5; D is unresolved. Germline V gives CDR1 MDHEN, CDR2 SYDVKM. The germline V and J ends were trimmed by 5 bases and 2 bases, with 10 bases remaining between them. This CDR3 contains 14 residues. CDR3 in DNA: TGTGCCAGCAGTACCTCCAGGCGCAATCAGCCCCAGCATTTT. This codes for CASSTSRRNQPQHF.

The rearrangement joins TRBV19 to TRBJ1-2; perhaps TRBD1 as D (6 bases). The length of the CDR3 is 16 residues. With 5 bases removed from V and 1 base from J, the gap between germline ends came to 17 bases. Per germline, CDR1 LNHDA and CDR2 SQIVND (reference sequence). DNA of the CDR3: TGTGCCAGTAGTCCGCGGACAGTTTCAATTAACTATGGCTACACCTTC. It yields the protein CASSPRTVSINYGYTF.

The V call is TRBV23-1, the J call TRBJ2-7; D may be TRBD2 (5 bases). Being an ORF, TRBV23-1 has a function that is uncertain. Trimming removed 0 bases from V and 0 bases from J, with 18 bases in between. The CDR3 loop spans 18 amino acids. The CDR3 coding sequence is TGCGCCAGCAGTCAATCGAGAAGAGGACGGAGGCCCTCCTACGAGCAGTACTTC. Its translation: CASSQSRRGRRPSYEQYF.

The rearrangement joins TRBV27 to TRBJ2-7, with D perhaps TRBD2 (6 bases). Germline-derived CDR1 and CDR2 are MNHEY and SMNVEV (reference sequence). This CDR3 spans 14 amino acids. Trimming took off 5 bases at V and 3 bases at J, with 14 bases between the two ends. The CDR3 is CASSPSLAYYEQYF. The CDR3 DNA reads TGTGCCAGCAGTCCCTCCCTAGCGTACTACGAGCAGTACTTC.

The J gene is TRBJ2-1, the V gene TRBV4-1; no reliable D call. The germline V gene encodes CDR1 MGHRA and CDR2 YSYEKL. This CDR3 contains 14 residues. The germline V and J ends were trimmed by 3 bases and 10 bases, with 16 bases remaining between them. In DNA, the CDR3 is TGCGCCAGCAGCCATCGGGCTGGGCCGTCGGAGCAGTTCTTC. This encodes CASSHRAGPSEQFF.

V is TRBV21-1 and J is TRBJ2-5; TRBD1, the D gene given by the table, was not confirmed from the DNA. TRBV21-1 is reported as a pseudogene. The CDR3 is 11 residues long. The CDR3 sequence: CASRNRETQYF. In nucleotides, the CDR3 is TGTGCCAGCCGCAACAGAGAGACCCAGTACTTC.

The V and J genes are TRBV9 and TRBJ2-2; possibly TRBD2 for D (5 bases). With 3 bases removed from V and 6 bases from J, the gap between germline ends came to 6 bases. The CDR3 extends over 12 amino acids. From germline, CDR1 is SGDLS and CDR2 YYNGEE. The CDR3 DNA is TGTGCCAGCAGCGGCGGGTCCGGGGAGCTGTTTTTT. It translates to CASSGGSGELFF.